These T cell receptor beta chains were read from a single sample in a study of shared clonotypes between healthy human individuals. Profiling relied on immunoSEQ multiplex PCR, and the TCRdb table lists in-frame clones only, not all of them. The sample has about 490,000 clones; 79% are singletons. The source material was PBMCs. The receptors originated from a woman aged 40-49 years in good health. Some clones in this sample may be carry-over from other donors' samples. CDR3s include the opening cysteine and the closing phenylalanine or tryptophan. The D gene is left open where the match is weak. A row's size may be missing; if present it is once, few, many or a size class.

V gene: TRBV29-1; clone size: -; D gene: -; J gene: TRBJ2-7; CDR3 protein: CSVEDREWQYF; CDR3 DNA: TGCAGCGTTGAAGACAGGGAGTGGCAGTACTTC
V gene: TRBV18; clone size: -; D gene: -; J gene: TRBJ1-1; CDR3 protein: CASSPRGVKDTEAFF; CDR3 DNA: TGTGCCAGCTCACCACGAGGGGTGAAAGACACTGAAGCTTTCTTT
V gene: TRBV5-4; clone size: -; D gene: TRBD1; J gene: TRBJ2-1; CDR3 protein: CASSRRGQGAYNEQFF; CDR3 DNA: TGTGCCAGCAGCCGGCGTGGACAGGGGGCCTACAATGAGCAGTTCTTC
V gene: TRBV18; clone size: many; D gene: TRBD1; J gene: TRBJ1-4; CDR3 protein: CASSRSRQGTNEKLFF; CDR3 DNA: TGTGCCAGCTCAAGGTCCCGACAGGGAACTAATGAAAAACTGTTTTTT
V gene: TRBV4-1; clone size: -; D gene: TRBD2; J gene: TRBJ2-3; CDR3 protein: CASSQQLAGGRDTQYF; CDR3 DNA: TGCGCCAGCAGCCAACAGCTAGCGGGAGGGCGGGATACGCAGTATTTT
V gene: TRBV5-1; clone size: -; D gene: -; J gene: TRBJ2-1; CDR3 protein: CASSLGATYNEQFF; CDR3 DNA: TGCGCCAGCAGCCTGGGGGCAACCTACAATGAGCAGTTCTTC
V gene: TRBV19; clone size: -; D gene: -; J gene: TRBJ2-7; CDR3 protein: CASSIVGSGWGEQYF; CDR3 DNA: TGTGCCAGTAGTATAGTTGGTAGCGGTTGGGGCGAGCAGTACTTC
V gene: TRBV5-4; clone size: once; D gene: -; J gene: TRBJ2-1; CDR3 protein: CASSLIGRGEQFF; CDR3 DNA: TGTGCCAGCAGCTTGATAGGACGGGGTGAGCAGTTCTTC
V gene: TRBV5-4; clone size: -; D gene: TRBD1; J gene: TRBJ1-1; CDR3 protein: CASSQTTGGRTEAFF; CDR3 DNA: TGTGCCAGCAGCCAAACGACAGGGGGCAGGACTGAAGCTTTCTTT
V gene: TRBV11-3; clone size: few; D gene: -; J gene: TRBJ1-1; CDR3 protein: CASSLGDSSEAFF; CDR3 DNA: TGTGCCAGCAGCTTAGGCGACAGTTCTGAAGCTTTCTTT
V gene: TRBV19; clone size: -; D gene: -; J gene: TRBJ2-3; CDR3 protein: CASSIRTLTDTQYF; CDR3 DNA: TGTGCCAGTAGTATAAGGACCCTCACAGATACGCAGTATTTT
V gene: TRBV5-6; clone size: -; D gene: TRBD2; J gene: TRBJ2-2; CDR3 protein: CASSLGLAGGPTGELFF; CDR3 DNA: TGTGCCAGCAGCTTGGGACTAGCGGGAGGGCCAACCGGGGAGCTGTTTTTT
V gene: TRBV5-1; clone size: -; D gene: TRBD1; J gene: TRBJ2-3; CDR3 protein: CASSLDRGTDTQYF; CDR3 DNA: TGCGCCAGCAGCTTGGACAGGGGAACAGATACGCAGTATTTT
V gene: TRBV7-9; clone size: -; D gene: TRBD2; J gene: TRBJ2-2; CDR3 protein: CASSLAGTSGNRELFF; CDR3 DNA: TGTGCCAGCAGCTTAGCCGGGACTAGCGGGAATCGGGAGCTGTTTTTT
V gene: TRBV5-4; clone size: once; D gene: TRBD1; J gene: TRBJ2-7; CDR3 protein: CASSPPPGQGSYEQYF; CDR3 DNA: TGTGCCAGCAGCCCTCCCCCGGGACAGGGCTCCTACGAGCAGTACTTC
V gene: TRBV19; clone size: -; D gene: -; J gene: TRBJ2-5; CDR3 protein: CASSIEARGVGTQYF; CDR3 DNA: TGTGCCAGTAGTATCGAGGCCAGGGGTGTCGGGACCCAGTACTTC
V gene: TRBV7-2; clone size: -; D gene: TRBD1; J gene: TRBJ2-5; CDR3 protein: CASSLRQGAETQYF; CDR3 DNA: TGTGCCAGCAGCTTACGACAGGGGGCAGAGACCCAGTACTTC
V gene: TRBV7-7; clone size: many; D gene: TRBD1; J gene: TRBJ2-7; CDR3 protein: CASSQGQGGWQYF; CDR3 DNA: TGTGCTAGCAGCCAAGGACAGGGGGGTTGGCAGTACTTC
V gene: TRBV5-8; clone size: -; D gene: TRBD1; J gene: TRBJ1-1; CDR3 protein: CASSARQGWTEAFF; CDR3 DNA: TGTGCCAGCAGCGCCCGACAGGGTTGGACTGAAGCTTTCTTT
V gene: TRBV18; clone size: -; D gene: TRBD1; J gene: TRBJ1-2; CDR3 protein: CASSPLGGPKTGGSFYGYTF; CDR3 DNA: TGTGCCAGCTCACCACTAGGCGGGCCGAAAACAGGGGGCTCCTTCTATGGCTACACCTTC
V gene: TRBV4-2; clone size: once; D gene: TRBD1; J gene: TRBJ1-4; CDR3 protein: CASSQAGQLNEKLFF; CDR3 DNA: TGTGCCAGCAGCCAAGCGGGACAGCTGAATGAAAAACTGTTTTTT
V gene: TRBV7-9; clone size: -; D gene: TRBD1; J gene: TRBJ1-1; CDR3 protein: CASSLGRGRSVTEAFF; CDR3 DNA: TGTGCCAGCAGCTTAGGCAGGGGGCGTTCGGTCACTGAAGCTTTCTTT
V gene: TRBV5-4; clone size: -; D gene: -; J gene: TRBJ2-5; CDR3 protein: CASSGASAGETQYF; CDR3 DNA: TGTGCCAGCAGCGGAGCTAGCGCTGGAGAGACCCAGTACTTC
V gene: TRBV20-1; clone size: -; D gene: -; J gene: TRBJ1-5; CDR3 protein: CSAGAGRPQHF; CDR3 DNA: TGCAGTGCAGGGGCGGGGCGGCCCCAGCATTTT
V gene: TRBV19; clone size: -; D gene: -; J gene: TRBJ1-1; CDR3 protein: CASTPRATYLNTEAFF; CDR3 DNA: TGTGCCAGTACCCCCCGCGCCACCTACTTGAACACTGAAGCTTTCTTT
V gene: TRBV27; clone size: -; D gene: TRBD1; J gene: TRBJ2-5; CDR3 protein: CASSPLSGQGGNQYF; CDR3 DNA: TGTGCCAGCAGTCCACTCTCGGGACAGGGAGGAAACCAGTACTTC
V gene: TRBV6-5; clone size: -; D gene: -; J gene: TRBJ1-1; CDR3 protein: CASSSQVNTEAFF; CDR3 DNA: TGTGCCAGCAGCAGCCAAGTGAACACTGAAGCTTTCTTT
V gene: TRBV28; clone size: -; D gene: -; J gene: TRBJ2-3; CDR3 protein: CASSRPPGDTQYF; CDR3 DNA: TGTGCCAGCAGCCGCCCCCCCGGAGATACGCAGTATTTT
V gene: TRBV5-6; clone size: -; D gene: TRBD2; J gene: TRBJ2-5; CDR3 protein: CASSLVLAGTETQYF; CDR3 DNA: TGTGCCAGCAGCTTGGTGCTAGCGGGTACCGAGACCCAGTACTTC
V gene: TRBV11-1; clone size: once; D gene: TRBD2; J gene: TRBJ2-2; CDR3 protein: CASSSGGGFLASGELFF; CDR3 DNA: TGTGCCAGCAGCTCGGGGGGTGGTTTTCTAGCCAGCGGGGAGCTGTTTTTT
V gene: TRBV7-9; clone size: once; D gene: -; J gene: TRBJ1-3; CDR3 protein: CASSLGGGAITSGNTIYF; CDR3 DNA: TGTGCCAGCAGCTTAGGTGGGGGAGCAATAACCTCTGGAAACACCATATATTTT
V gene: TRBV11-1; clone size: -; D gene: -; J gene: TRBJ2-2; CDR3 protein: CASSPPGGVVATGELFF; CDR3 DNA: TGTGCCAGCAGCCCGCCTGGTGGGGTAGTGGCCACCGGGGAGCTGTTTTTT
V gene: TRBV5-1; clone size: -; D gene: TRBD2; J gene: TRBJ2-3; CDR3 protein: CASSLDGGGDTQYF; CDR3 DNA: TGCGCCAGCAGCTTGGATGGGGGAGGGGATACGCAGTATTTT
V gene: TRBV28; clone size: once; D gene: -; J gene: TRBJ2-7; CDR3 protein: CASSLRGREQYF; CDR3 DNA: TGTGCCAGCAGTTTACGGGGGCGGGAGCAGTACTTC
V gene: TRBV30; clone size: -; D gene: -; J gene: TRBJ2-2; CDR3 protein: CAWGRGMNTGELFF; CDR3 DNA: TGTGCCTGGGGACGCGGGATGAACACCGGGGAGCTGTTTTTT
V gene: TRBV4-1; clone size: -; D gene: -; J gene: TRBJ2-3; CDR3 protein: CASSYNSLGFADTQYF; CDR3 DNA: TGCGCCAGCAGCTATAACTCGTTGGGTTTTGCAGATACGCAGTATTTT
V gene: TRBV5-4; clone size: -; D gene: -; J gene: TRBJ2-5; CDR3 protein: CASSLGGEETQYF; CDR3 DNA: TGTGCCAGCAGCTTAGGGGGTGAAGAGACCCAGTACTTC
V gene: TRBV30; clone size: -; D gene: -; J gene: TRBJ2-5; CDR3 protein: CAWSVNEGQETQYF; CDR3 DNA: TGTGCCTGGAGTGTAAATGAGGGTCAGGAGACCCAGTACTTC
V gene: TRBV29-1; clone size: -; D gene: TRBD1; J gene: TRBJ1-3; CDR3 protein: CSVVLGQGTGNTIYF; CDR3 DNA: TGCAGCGTTGTTTTGGGACAGGGGACCGGAAACACCATATATTTT
V gene: TRBV18; clone size: few; D gene: -; J gene: TRBJ1-1; CDR3 protein: CASSPPSMGGNTEAFF; CDR3 DNA: TGTGCCAGCTCACCCCCATCCATGGGGGGGAACACTGAAGCTTTCTTT
V gene: TRBV5-5; clone size: once; D gene: -; J gene: TRBJ1-4; CDR3 protein: CASSLAVNEKLFF; CDR3 DNA: TGTGCCAGCAGCTTGGCGGTGAATGAAAAACTGTTTTTT
V gene: TRBV5-1; clone size: once; D gene: -; J gene: TRBJ2-1; CDR3 protein: CASSPEGNEQFF; CDR3 DNA: TGCGCCAGCAGCCCCGAGGGGAATGAGCAGTTCTTC
V gene: TRBV4-2; clone size: -; D gene: TRBD1; J gene: TRBJ2-1; CDR3 protein: CASSQDTPDRTVF; CDR3 DNA: TGTGCCAGCAGCCAAGATACCCCGGACAGGACGGTCTTC
V gene: TRBV7-9; clone size: -; D gene: TRBD1; J gene: TRBJ1-1; CDR3 protein: CASSLARGTGNTEAFF; CDR3 DNA: TGTGCCAGCAGCTTAGCGAGGGGGACAGGGAACACTGAAGCTTTCTTT
V gene: TRBV7-8; clone size: few; D gene: -; J gene: TRBJ2-2; CDR3 protein: CASSTGTYTGELFF; CDR3 DNA: TGTGCCAGCAGCACCGGGACATACACCGGGGAGCTGTTTTTT
V gene: TRBV5-1; clone size: -; D gene: TRBD2; J gene: TRBJ2-3; CDR3 protein: CASRLAGSTDTQYF; CDR3 DNA: TGCGCCAGCCGACTAGCGGGGAGCACAGATACGCAGTATTTT
V gene: TRBV5-6; clone size: -; D gene: TRBD2; J gene: TRBJ2-7; CDR3 protein: CASSPWDYTIIYEQYF; CDR3 DNA: TGTGCCAGCAGCCCATGGGACTATACGATAATCTACGAGCAGTACTTC
V gene: TRBV7-9; clone size: -; D gene: -; J gene: TRBJ2-5; CDR3 protein: CASSLGVSRAYQETQYF; CDR3 DNA: TGTGCCAGCAGCTTAGGGGTTAGTCGAGCGTACCAAGAGACCCAGTACTTC
V gene: TRBV5-4; clone size: -; D gene: -; J gene: TRBJ2-7; CDR3 protein: CASSLGGARDEQYF; CDR3 DNA: TGTGCCAGCAGCTTGGGAGGGGCGCGCGACGAGCAGTACTTC
V gene: TRBV28; clone size: -; D gene: TRBD1; J gene: TRBJ2-5; CDR3 protein: CASSRRQGQETQYF; CDR3 DNA: TGTGCCAGCAGCCGGAGACAGGGCCAAGAGACCCAGTACTTC
V gene: TRBV4-3; clone size: -; D gene: TRBD2; J gene: TRBJ2-1; CDR3 protein: CASSQSSGEGNEQFF; CDR3 DNA: TGCGCCAGCAGCCAATCTAGCGGAGAGGGCAATGAGCAGTTCTTC
V gene: TRBV7-3; clone size: -; D gene: -; J gene: TRBJ2-3; CDR3 protein: CASSWQVTDTQYF; CDR3 DNA: TGTGCCAGCAGCTGGCAGGTCACAGATACGCAGTATTTT
V gene: TRBV28; clone size: few; D gene: -; J gene: TRBJ2-7; CDR3 protein: CASSLGVYEQYF; CDR3 DNA: TGTGCCAGCAGTTTGGGAGTCTACGAGCAGTACTTC
V gene: TRBV2; clone size: -; D gene: TRBD2; J gene: TRBJ2-5; CDR3 protein: CASRLIAGGQETQYF; CDR3 DNA: TGTGCCAGCAGGCTGATAGCGGGAGGCCAAGAGACCCAGTACTTC